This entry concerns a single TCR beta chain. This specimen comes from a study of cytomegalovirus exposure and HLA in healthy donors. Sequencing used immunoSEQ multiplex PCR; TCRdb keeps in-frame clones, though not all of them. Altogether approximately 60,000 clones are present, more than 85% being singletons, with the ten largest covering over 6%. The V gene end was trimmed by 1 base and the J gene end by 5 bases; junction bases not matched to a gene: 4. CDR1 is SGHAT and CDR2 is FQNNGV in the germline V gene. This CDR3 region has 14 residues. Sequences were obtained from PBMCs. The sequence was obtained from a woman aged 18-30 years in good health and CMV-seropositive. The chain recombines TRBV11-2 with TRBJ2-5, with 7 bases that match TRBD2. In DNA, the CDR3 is TGTGCCAGCAGCTTAGGAGCGGGAACGGAGACCCAGTACTTC. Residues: CASSLGAGTETQYF.